The TCR beta chain under discussion was sequenced for a study of blood T cells in healthy people across ages. Findings and caveats of the study: Getting older went along with TCR beta diversity per million T cells dropping roughly linearly. The unknown donor CMV status may have confounded expanded clonotype changes. Unsorted PBMC input precluded a conclusive naive versus antigen-experienced comparison.

Together with a sample-barcoded 5' primer, a J-beta primer mix was included in a second PCR lasting about 7 to 12 cycles. The template-switch adaptor, which had 12 random nucleotides, put a tag on each cDNA molecule. From the 5' RACE reads, TCRdb called clonotypes with MiXCR, one entry per CDR3 protein. This sample has around 1.5 million distinct CDR3 sequences, with 30% to 35% found just once. The length of the CDR3 is 13 residues. V lost 6 bases and J 6 bases, leaving 14 bases between the germline ends. Looked up from germline, CDR1 is MNHEY and CDR2 is SMNVEV (reference sequence). As to this clonotype: The antigen is not known.

Material for sequencing was blood. The chain is built from TRBV27 and TRBJ1-2; D unclear. The clonotype originates from a woman in her twenties or thirties in good health. The CDR3 nucleotides are TGTGCCAGCAGGCGGGATTTGAACGATGGCTACACCTTC. It is translated as CASRRDLNDGYTF.